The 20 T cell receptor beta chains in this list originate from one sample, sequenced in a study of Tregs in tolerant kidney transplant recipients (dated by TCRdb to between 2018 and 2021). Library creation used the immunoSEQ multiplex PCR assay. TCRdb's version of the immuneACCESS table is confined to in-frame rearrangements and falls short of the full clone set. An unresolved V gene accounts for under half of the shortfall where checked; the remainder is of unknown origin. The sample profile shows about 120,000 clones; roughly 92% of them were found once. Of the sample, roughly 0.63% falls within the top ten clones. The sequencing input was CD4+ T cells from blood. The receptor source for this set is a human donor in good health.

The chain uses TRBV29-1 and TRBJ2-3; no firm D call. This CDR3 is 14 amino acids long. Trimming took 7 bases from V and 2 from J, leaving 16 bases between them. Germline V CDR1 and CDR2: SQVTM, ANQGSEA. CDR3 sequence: CSALDVASTDTQYF. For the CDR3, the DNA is TGCAGCGCCTTGGACGTAGCCTCCACAGATACGCAGTATTTT.

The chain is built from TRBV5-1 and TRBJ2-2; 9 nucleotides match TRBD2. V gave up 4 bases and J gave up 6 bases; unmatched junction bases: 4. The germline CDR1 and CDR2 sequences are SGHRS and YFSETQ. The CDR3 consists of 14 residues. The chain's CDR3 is CASSLAGPAGELFF. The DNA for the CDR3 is TGCGCCAGCAGCCTAGCGGGGCCTGCCGGGGAGCTGTTTTTT.

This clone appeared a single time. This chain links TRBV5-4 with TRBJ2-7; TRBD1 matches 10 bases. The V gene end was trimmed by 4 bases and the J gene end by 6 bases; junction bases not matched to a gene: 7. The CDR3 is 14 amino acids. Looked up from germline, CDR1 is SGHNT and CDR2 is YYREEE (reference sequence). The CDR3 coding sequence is TGTGCCAGCAGCCCGGACAGGGGGAGGGTCGAGCAGTACTTC. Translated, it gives CASSPDRGRVEQYF.

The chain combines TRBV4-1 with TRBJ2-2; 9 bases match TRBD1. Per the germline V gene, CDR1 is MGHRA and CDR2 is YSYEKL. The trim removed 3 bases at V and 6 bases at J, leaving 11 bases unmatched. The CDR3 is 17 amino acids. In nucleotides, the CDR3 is TGCGCCAGCAGCCACGACCTCGGGACAGGGTTTGCCGGGGAGCTGTTTTTT. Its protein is CASSHDLGTGFAGELFF.

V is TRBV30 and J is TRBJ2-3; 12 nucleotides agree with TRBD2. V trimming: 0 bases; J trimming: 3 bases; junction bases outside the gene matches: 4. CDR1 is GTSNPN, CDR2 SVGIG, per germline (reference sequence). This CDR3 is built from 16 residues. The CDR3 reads CAWSVGLAGRTDTQYF. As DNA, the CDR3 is TGTGCCTGGAGTGTAGGACTAGCGGGGAGAACAGATACGCAGTATTTT.

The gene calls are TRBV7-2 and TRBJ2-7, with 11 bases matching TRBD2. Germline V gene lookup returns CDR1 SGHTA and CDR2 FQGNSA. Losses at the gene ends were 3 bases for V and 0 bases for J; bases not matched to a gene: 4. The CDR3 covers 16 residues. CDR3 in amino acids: CASSFLGTSGSYEQYF. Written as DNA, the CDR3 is TGTGCCAGCAGCTTCCTAGGGACTAGCGGCTCCTACGAGCAGTACTTC. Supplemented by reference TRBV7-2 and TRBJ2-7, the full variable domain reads GAGVSQSPSNKVTEKGKDVELRCDPISGHTALYWYRQSLGQGLEFLIYFQGNSAPDKSGLPSDRFSAERTGGSVSTLTIQRTQQEDSAVYLCASSFLGTSGSYEQYFGPGTRLTVT.

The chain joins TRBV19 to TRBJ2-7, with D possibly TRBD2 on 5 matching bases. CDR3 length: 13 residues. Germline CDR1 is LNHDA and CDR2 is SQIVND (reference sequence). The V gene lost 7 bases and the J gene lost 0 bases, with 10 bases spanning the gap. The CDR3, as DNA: TGTGCCAGTAAGGCGGGCTACTCCTACGAGCAGTACTTC. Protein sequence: CASKAGYSYEQYF.

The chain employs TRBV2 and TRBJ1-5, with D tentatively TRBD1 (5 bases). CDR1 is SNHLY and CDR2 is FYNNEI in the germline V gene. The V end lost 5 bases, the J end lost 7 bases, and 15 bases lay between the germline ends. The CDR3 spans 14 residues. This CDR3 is CASSYQGVGQPQHF. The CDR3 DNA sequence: TGTGCCAGCAGTTATCAGGGAGTTGGGCAGCCCCAGCATTTT. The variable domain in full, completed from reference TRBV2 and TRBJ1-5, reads EPEVTQTPSHQVTQMGQEVILRCVPISNHLYFYWYRQILGQKVEFLVSFYNNEISEKSEIFDDQFSVERPDGSNFTLKIRSTKLEDSAMYFCASSYQGVGQPQHFGDGTRLSIL.

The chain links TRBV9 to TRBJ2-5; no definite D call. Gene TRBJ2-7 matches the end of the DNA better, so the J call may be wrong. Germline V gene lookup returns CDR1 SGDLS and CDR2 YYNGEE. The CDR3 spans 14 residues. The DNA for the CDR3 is TGTGCCAGCAATCCTCAGAGTAGTTCGACCGAGCAGTACTTC. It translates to CASNPQSSSTEQYF.

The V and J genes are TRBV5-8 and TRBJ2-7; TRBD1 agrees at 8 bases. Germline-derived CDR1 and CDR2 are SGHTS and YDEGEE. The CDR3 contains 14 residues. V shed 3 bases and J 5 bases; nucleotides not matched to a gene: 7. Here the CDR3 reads CASSSRTGHNEQYF. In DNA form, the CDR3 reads TGTGCCAGCAGCTCGCGGACAGGGCATAACGAGCAGTACTTC.

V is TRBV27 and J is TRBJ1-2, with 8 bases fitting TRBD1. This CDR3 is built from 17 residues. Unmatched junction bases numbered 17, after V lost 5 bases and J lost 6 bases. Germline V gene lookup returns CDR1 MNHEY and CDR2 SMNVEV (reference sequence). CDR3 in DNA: TGTGCCAGCAGTCCGCAATTATTTAAGGACAGGGAAAATGGCTACACCTTC. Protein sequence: CASSPQLFKDRENGYTF.

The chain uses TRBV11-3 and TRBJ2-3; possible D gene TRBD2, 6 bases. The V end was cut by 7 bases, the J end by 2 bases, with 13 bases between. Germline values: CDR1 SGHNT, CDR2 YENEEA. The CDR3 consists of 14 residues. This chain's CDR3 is CASTHSGDTDTQYF. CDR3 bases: TGTGCCAGCACCCATAGCGGAGACACAGATACGCAGTATTTT.

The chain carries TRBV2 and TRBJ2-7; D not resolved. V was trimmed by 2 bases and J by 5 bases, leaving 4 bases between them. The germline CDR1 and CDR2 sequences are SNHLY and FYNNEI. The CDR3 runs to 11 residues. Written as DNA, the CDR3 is TGTGCCAGCAGTGAAACGGACGAGCAGTACTTC. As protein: CASSETDEQYF.

The CDR3 sequence is CASSLGTGTYGYTF. CDR3 DNA sequence: TGTGCCAGCTCGCTCGGGACAGGGACCTATGGCTACACCTTC. The genes are TRBV18 and TRBJ1-2; 9 bases line up with TRBD1. Germline CDR1 KGHSH, CDR2 LQKENI. This CDR3 has 14 amino acids. Trimming removed 6 bases from V and 4 bases from J; junction bases left unmatched: 6.

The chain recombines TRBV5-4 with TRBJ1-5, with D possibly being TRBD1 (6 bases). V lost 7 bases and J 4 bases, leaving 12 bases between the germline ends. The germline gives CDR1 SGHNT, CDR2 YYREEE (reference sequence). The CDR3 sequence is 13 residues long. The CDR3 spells CASGLGGNQPQHF. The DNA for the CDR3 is TGTGCCAGCGGGCTAGGGGGAAATCAGCCCCAGCATTTT.

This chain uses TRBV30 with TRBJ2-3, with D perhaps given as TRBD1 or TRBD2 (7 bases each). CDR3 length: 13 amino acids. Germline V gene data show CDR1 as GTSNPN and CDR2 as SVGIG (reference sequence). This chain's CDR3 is CAREGASTDTQYF. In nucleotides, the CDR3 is TGTGCGAGGGAGGGGGCCAGCACAGATACGCAGTATTTT.

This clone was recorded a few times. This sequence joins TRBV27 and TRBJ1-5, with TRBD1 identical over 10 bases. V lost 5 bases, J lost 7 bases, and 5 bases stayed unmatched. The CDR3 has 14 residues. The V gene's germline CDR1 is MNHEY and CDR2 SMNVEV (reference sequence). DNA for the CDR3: TGTGCCAGCAGTCGACAGGGGGCACGACAGCCCCAGCATTTT. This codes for CASSRQGARQPQHF.

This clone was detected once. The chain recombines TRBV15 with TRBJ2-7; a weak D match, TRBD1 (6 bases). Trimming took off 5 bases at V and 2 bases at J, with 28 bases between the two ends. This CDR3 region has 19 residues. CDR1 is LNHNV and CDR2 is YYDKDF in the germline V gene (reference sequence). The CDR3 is CATSGPHPAPGQGTYEQYF. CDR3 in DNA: TGTGCCACCAGCGGGCCCCACCCCGCACCGGGACAAGGAACCTACGAGCAGTACTTC.

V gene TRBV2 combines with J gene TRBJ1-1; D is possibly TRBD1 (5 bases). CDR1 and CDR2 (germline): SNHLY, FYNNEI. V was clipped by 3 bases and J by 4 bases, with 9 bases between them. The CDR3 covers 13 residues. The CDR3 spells CASSDRAGTEAFF. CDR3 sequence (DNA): TGTGCCAGCAGTGACAGGGCCGGCACTGAAGCTTTCTTT.

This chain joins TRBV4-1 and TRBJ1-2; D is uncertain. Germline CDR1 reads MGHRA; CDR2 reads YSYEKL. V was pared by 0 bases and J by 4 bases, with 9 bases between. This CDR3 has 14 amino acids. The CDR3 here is CASSQERNSYGYTF. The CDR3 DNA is TGCGCCAGCAGCCAAGAGCGAAACAGCTATGGCTACACCTTC.